This entry concerns a single T cell receptor beta chain. The data are from a study of blood T cell repertoires in COVID-19. Enrollees, about 18 to 89 years old, lived in 24 US areas. Participant-given clinical history determined each cohort assignment. Each recovered donor of Cohort 3 presented with two negative PCRs, clearance, or symptom resolution. As processed by the authors: Amplification from reference gene primers served as the basis for estimated nucleated cell counts. This table comes from immunoSEQ multiplex PCR, and its TCRdb copy is limited to in-frame clones, with some not included. V and J calls and clone size are those listed in that table; D and trimming were worked out from the DNA. The data contain approximately 160,000 clones, roughly 80% of them singletons. The TCR comes from a woman aged 45-60 years who had recovered from COVID-19. The material sequenced was PBMCs or T cells enriched from blood (not recorded which).

The CDR3 DNA is TGTGCCAGTAGTATGGAGGGTCATAGCAATCAGCCCCAGCATTTT. This gives the protein CASSMEGHSNQPQHF. This chain joins TRBV19 and TRBJ1-5; D ambiguous. Between the trimmed V and J ends, which lost 3 bases and 0 bases, there was a span of 9 bases. The length of the CDR3 is 15 residues. CDR1 and CDR2 (germline): LNHDA, SQIVND (reference sequence).